The next 10 T cell receptor beta chains were all read from a single sample in a study of T cell changes during pregnancy in multiple sclerosis. Sequenced by immunoSEQ multiplex PCR; TCRdb stores in-frame clones only, minus some. The sample records approximately 79,000 clones, 93% being singletons. Source: peripheral blood, taken in the second trimester of pregnancy. The origin of the receptors is a female donor in good health, enrolled as a control in a pregnancy study.

Comments on this clone: A junction boundary mismatches the germline segment, possibly from a read error. The V and J genes are TRBV5-4 and TRBJ2-3; 12 nucleotides agree with TRBD2. The germline CDR1 and CDR2 sequences are SGHNT and YYREEE (reference sequence). The CDR3 is 14 amino acids. The CDR3 coding sequence is TGTACCAGCACTAGCGGGAGGAGCACAGATACGCAGTATTTT. Protein product: CTSTSGRSTDTQYF.

The chain employs TRBV13 and TRBJ2-3; 9 bases fit TRBD2. Germline lookup yields CDR1 PRHDT and CDR2 FYEKMQ (reference sequence). J gave up 3 bases and V 2 bases, and 6 bases lay outside the gene matches. The CDR3 loop spans 16 amino acids. CDR3 sequence (DNA): TGTGCCAGCAGCTTATGGCGGGGGGGCGGGACAGATACGCAGTATTTT. Its translation is CASSLWRGGGTDTQYF.

The chain links TRBV29-1 to TRBJ2-7, with D uncertain. The CDR3 length is 12 residues. Germline V gives CDR1 SQVTM, CDR2 ANQGSEA. Trimming shortened V by 4 bases and J by 2 bases, and 9 bases separated the two germline ends. The CDR3 loop reads CSVVAEAYEQYF. The CDR3 nucleotides are TGCAGCGTTGTGGCAGAAGCCTACGAGCAGTACTTC.

V usage is TRBV5-4 and J usage is TRBJ2-7; D possibly corresponds to TRBD1 (7 bases). The CDR3 length is 15 residues. Germline V CDR1 and CDR2: SGHNT, YYREEE (reference sequence). The germline V and J ends were trimmed by 4 bases and 5 bases, with 19 bases remaining between them. The CDR3 sequence: CASSAGRQGKDEQYF. The DNA for the CDR3 is TGTGCCAGCAGCGCCGGGAGACAGGGTAAGGACGAGCAGTACTTC.

The rearrangement uses TRBV6-5 and TRBJ1-1; 9 bases line up with TRBD1. The trim removed 8 bases at V and 0 bases at J, leaving 4 bases unmatched. Germline CDR1 MNHEY, CDR2 SVGAGI. The CDR3 runs 14 residues. CDR3 coding DNA: TGTGCCAGCCGTACAGGGGGCATGAACACTGAAGCTTTCTTT. Its translation: CASRTGGMNTEAFF.

This rearrangement joins TRBV18 to TRBJ2-3, with TRBD2 matching over 8 bases. Germline CDR1 KGHSH, CDR2 LQKENI. V shed 3 bases, J shed 6 bases, and the junction held 2 bases outside the gene matches. The CDR3 consists of 13 residues. The CDR3 bases are TGTGCCAGCTCACCTTCGGGGGGGGATACGCAGTATTTT. This gives the protein CASSPSGGDTQYF.

The chain is built from TRBV9 and TRBJ2-5; D perhaps matches TRBD1 (5 bases). The CDR3 runs to 14 residues. The V end lost 0 bases, the J end lost 4 bases, and 10 bases lay between the germline ends. Germline loops: CDR1 SGDLS, CDR2 YYNGEE. CDR3 loop: CASSVDGARETQYF. CDR3 DNA: TGTGCCAGCAGCGTAGATGGGGCGCGAGAGACCCAGTACTTC.

The chain links TRBV9 to TRBJ2-5; D call uncertain. The length of the CDR3 is 15 residues. From germline, CDR1 is SGDLS and CDR2 YYNGEE. Between the trimmed V and J ends, which lost 0 bases and 2 bases, there was a span of 11 bases. DNA for the CDR3: TGTGCCAGCAGCGTAGACCCAACTTGGCAAGAGACCCAGTACTTC. Its protein is CASSVDPTWQETQYF.

The gene calls are TRBV14 and TRBJ2-7; TRBD2 matches 7 bases. The CDR3 is made up of 14 amino acids. The germline V gene has CDR1 SGHDN and CDR2 FVKESK. J lost 2 bases, V lost 3 bases, and 4 bases had no gene match. The CDR3 DNA follows: TGTGCCAGCAGCCATTGGGACTACCCCTACGAGCAGTACTTC. As protein: CASSHWDYPYEQYF.

Here the CDR3 reads CAWSLGGQGDREQYF. The CDR3 bases are TGTGCCTGGAGTTTAGGCGGACAGGGGGACCGCGAGCAGTACTTC. The rearrangement links TRBV30 to TRBJ2-7; TRBD1 aligns across 10 bases. There are 15 residues in the CDR3. V lost 2 bases to trimming and J lost 6 bases; unmatched junction nucleotides: 10. Germline V gives CDR1 GTSNPN, CDR2 SVGIG (reference sequence).